This is a list of T cell receptor beta chains from one sample in a study of T cell changes during pregnancy in multiple sclerosis. Here immunoSEQ multiplex PCR was the method, and the copy in TCRdb shows in-frame clones only, minus some. The data show about 20,000 clones, around 89% seen once. Sequenced here: CD8+ T cells from peripheral blood mononuclear cells, sampled in the third trimester of pregnancy. The receptors were gathered from a female donor in good health, enrolled as a control in a pregnancy study. The CDR3 runs from the conserved cysteine through the conserved F or W. The D gene is left open where the match is weak. Expanded clones get a size class; other rows say once, few or many, or leave the size out.

cdr3_length j_call d_call v_call clone_size cdr3_nt cdr3_aa
12 TRBJ2-7 - TRBV2 once TGTGCCAGCAGTACACTCTTCTGGGCCCCGGACTTC CASSTLFWAPDF
16 TRBJ2-2 TRBD2 TRBV7-8 - TGTGCCAGCAGGGCCGGGACTAGCGCAAACACCGGGGAGCTGTTTTTT CASRAGTSANTGELFF
15 TRBJ1-4 TRBD1 TRBV5-8 - TGTGCCAGCAGCCTGCCGGACAGGGGAACGGAAAAACTGTTTTTT CASSLPDRGTEKLFF
12 TRBJ1-3 - TRBV9 - TGTGCCAGCAGCTCTACTGGAAACACCATATATTTT CASSSTGNTIYF
20 TRBJ2-1 TRBD2 TRBV5-4 once TGTGCCAGCAGCTTGGTCAGGAGGACTAGCGGGAGGAGCTCCTACAATGAGCAGTTCTTC CASSLVRRTSGRSSYNEQFF
15 TRBJ2-5 TRBD2 TRBV13 - TGTGCCAGCAGCTTACTAGCGGGCCAACAAGAGACCCAGTACTTC CASSLLAGQQETQYF
15 TRBJ1-4 - TRBV7-2 - TGTGCCAGCAGCCCGTGGCGGCAGGGCCGTGAAAAACTGTTTTTT CASSPWRQGREKLFF
15 TRBJ2-3 TRBD2 TRBV6-1 many TGTGCCAGCACCAAACTCGCGGGGGGGACAGATACGCAGTATTTT CASTKLAGGTDTQYF
13 TRBJ2-7 - TRBV15 - TGTGCCACCAGCAGAGACTCGTCCGGCGAGCAGTACTTC CATSRDSSGEQYF
17 TRBJ1-1 TRBD1 TRBV5-8 - TGTGCCAGCAGCCCGCCCTTTGAAGGGGGCGAAAACACTGAAGCTTTCTTT CASSPPFEGGENTEAFF
18 TRBJ2-7 TRBD2 TRBV5-6 - TGTGCCAGCAGCTTGGGAGGGTGGATAGCGGGAGGGCCCGACGAGCAGTACTTC CASSLGGWIAGGPDEQYF
15 TRBJ2-1 - TRBV4-3 - TGCGCCAGCAGCCAAACATTTCAGGGAGGCCATGAGCAGTTCTTC CASSQTFQGGHEQFF
15 TRBJ2-3 - TRBV9 once TGTGCCAGCAGGGCTAGCCTTGGGGGCACAGATACGCAGTATTTT CASRASLGGTDTQYF
15 TRBJ1-6 - TRBV9 - TGTGCCAGCAGCTCGCGACACGACTATAATTCACCCCTCCACTTT CASSSRHDYNSPLHF
16 TRBJ2-2 - TRBV2 - TGTGCCGCCACCAGGGGCGCGTCCGTTAATAACGGGGAGCTGTTTTTT CAATRGASVNNGELFF
15 TRBJ2-1 TRBD2 TRBV7-2 - TGTGCCAGCAGCTTTCCGGCGGGAGGGTATGATGAGCAGTTCTTC CASSFPAGGYDEQFF
15 TRBJ2-5 - TRBV13 - TGTGCCAGCAGCTTCAGGGCTGAGAATTTAGAGACCCAGTACTTC CASSFRAENLETQYF
16 TRBJ1-1 TRBD1 TRBV7-8 few TGTGCCAGCAGCCCGGGGACAGCCTTGATGAACACTGAAGCTTTCTTT CASSPGTALMNTEAFF
16 TRBJ1-1 - TRBV11-2 once TGTGCCAGCAGCCGTGCCGTGGGGGGAATGAACACTGAAGCTTTCTTT CASSRAVGGMNTEAFF
12 TRBJ2-2 TRBD2 TRBV27 few TGTGCCAGTCGACTAGCCCCCGGGGAGCTGTTTTTT CASRLAPGELFF
16 TRBJ2-3 TRBD2 TRBV13 once TGTGCCAGCAGCCCTGGGACTAGCGGGACTAAAGATACGCAGTATTTT CASSPGTSGTKDTQYF
14 TRBJ2-1 TRBD1 TRBV7-6 - TGTGCCAGCAGCTTGAAGGGACAGCAGGATGAGCAGTTCTTC CASSLKGQQDEQFF
16 TRBJ1-3 - TRBV10-3 few TGTGCCATCAGTCCTTCCGGGACACGCTCTGGAAACACCATATATTTT CAISPSGTRSGNTIYF
17 TRBJ1-5 - TRBV2 - TGTGCCAGCAGTGAAGGCAGGGTCACGCGGGACAATCAGCCCCAGCATTTT CASSEGRVTRDNQPQHF
14 TRBJ1-2 - TRBV6-5 - TGTGCCAGCAGTTACTCGAGGGCAGACTATGGCTACACCTTC CASSYSRADYGYTF
12 TRBJ2-3 - TRBV11-2 - TGTGCCAGCAGCCCTAGCACAGATACGCAGTATTTT CASSPSTDTQYF
16 TRBJ1-5 TRBD1 TRBV7-8 - TGTGCCAGCAGCCCTGGGACAGGGGGTGGCAATCAGCCCCAGCATTTT CASSPGTGGGNQPQHF
12 TRBJ1-2 - TRBV7-3 - TGTGCCAGCAGCTTACCGGTCTATGGCTACACCTTC CASSLPVYGYTF
16 TRBJ2-4 TRBD2 TRBV7-9 - TGTGCCAGCAGCCCGACTAGCGGGGCAGACAAAAACATTCAGTACTTC CASSPTSGADKNIQYF
13 TRBJ1-1 - TRBV19 - TGTGCCAGTAGTATCGGACAGAACACTGAAGCTTTCTTT CASSIGQNTEAFF
17 TRBJ1-5 TRBD1 TRBV4-3 few TGCGCCAGCAGCCAGGATTGGGACAGAGAAGTTAGTCAGCCCCAGCATTTT CASSQDWDREVSQPQHF
16 TRBJ2-5 TRBD2 TRBV7-9 few TGTGCCAGCAGCTCCCAAAAGCGGGGGTTACAAGAGACCCAGTACTTC CASSSQKRGLQETQYF
17 TRBJ2-7 TRBD1 TRBV7-2 once TGTGCCAGCAGCTTACGCTCCGGGACAGGGAAAAAGTACGAGCAGTACTTC CASSLRSGTGKKYEQYF
13 TRBJ1-1 - TRBV11-2 - TGTGCCAGCAGCTTAGTAGCGGACCGCGAAGCTTTCTTT CASSLVADREAFF
17 TRBJ1-6 - TRBV11-2 few TGTGCCAGCAGCCCTACTCCACACCGGGATCCTAATTCACCCCTCCACTTT CASSPTPHRDPNSPLHF
14 TRBJ1-1 - TRBV5-5 - TGTGCCAGCAGCTTGAACAGTCTGAACACTGAAGCTTTCTTT CASSLNSLNTEAFF
15 TRBJ2-2 TRBD2 TRBV7-2 - TGTGCCAGCAGCCCCTCCGGGACTAGCGCCCGGGAGCTGTTTTTT CASSPSGTSARELFF
12 TRBJ1-1 - TRBV28 - TGTGCCAGCAGTTTAGGTCGACTACAAGCTTTCTTT CASSLGRLQAFF
15 TRBJ1-1 - TRBV19 - TGTGCCAGTAGGACGCGGGGCGTTTGGAACACTGAAGCTTTCTTT CASRTRGVWNTEAFF
15 TRBJ2-3 - TRBV5-1 - TGCGCCAGCAGCTTGCACAGGAGATATACAGATACGCAGTATTTT CASSLHRRYTDTQYF
14 TRBJ1-6 TRBD1 TRBV9 - TGTGCCAGCAGCCCCACAGGGGGAAATTCACCCCTCCACTTT CASSPTGGNSPLHF